Listed here are 20 T cell receptor beta chains from one sample, sequenced in a study of cytomegalovirus exposure and HLA in healthy donors. The PCR used 60 Vbeta and 13 Jbeta primers. Assay: immunoSEQ multiplex PCR; the TCRdb copy retains only in-frame clones and omits some. The sample records 90,000 or so clones, nearly 70% being singletons. The specimen sequenced was PBMCs. These receptors were obtained from a man over 45 in good health and CMV-seronegative.

V gene TRBV7-6 combines with J gene TRBJ2-1, with unresolved D. The germline gives CDR1 SGHVS, CDR2 FNYEAQ. The CDR3 sequence is 13 residues long. Trimming took off 2 bases at V and 2 bases at J, with 4 bases between the two ends. In DNA, the CDR3 is TGTGCCAGCAGCTTACCGGCCTACAATGAGCAGTTCTTC. This sequence encodes CASSLPAYNEQFF.

The genes are TRBV10-2 and TRBJ1-1; weak D call: TRBD1 (5 bases). This CDR3 has 14 amino acids. Trimming left V 6 bases short and J 5 bases short, with 16 bases between. Germline CDR1 WSHSY, CDR2 SAAADI. The CDR3, as DNA: TGCGCCAGCAGATCCACCAGGGTACAGACTGAAGCTTTCTTT. Its translation: CASRSTRVQTEAFF.

The gene calls are TRBV6-1 and TRBJ2-5, with D perhaps TRBD1 (5 bases). V shed 4 bases and J shed 2 bases, with 8 bases lying between them. The germline V gene encodes CDR1 MNHNS and CDR2 SASEGT. The CDR3 is 13 residues long. The CDR3 loop is CASSVQVQETQYF. In DNA form, the CDR3 reads TGTGCCAGCAGTGTACAGGTTCAAGAGACCCAGTACTTC.

The chain recombines TRBV7-2 with TRBJ2-3; 7 bases are a match to TRBD1. The junction had 7 bases not matched to a gene; V was cut back by 4 bases and J by 0 bases. Germline V gene sequence: CDR1 SGHTA, CDR2 FQGNSA. The CDR3 contains 16 residues. CDR3 DNA: TGTGCCAGCAGCTATTATGGGACAGTTAGCACAGATACGCAGTATTTT. Its protein product is CASSYYGTVSTDTQYF.

The chain is built from TRBV6-5 and TRBJ2-7; TRBD1 matches 8 bases. This CDR3 has 14 residues. In germline, CDR1 is MNHEY, CDR2 SVGAGI. Trimming removed 6 bases from V and 4 bases from J; junction bases left unmatched: 8. The CDR3 region is CASRKTGTGYEQYF. CDR3 coding DNA: TGTGCCAGCAGGAAAACCGGGACAGGTTACGAGCAGTACTTC.

The rearrangement joins TRBV27 to TRBJ1-5; the D is unclear. Germline lookup yields CDR1 MNHEY and CDR2 SMNVEV (reference sequence). Trimming stripped 6 bases from V and 4 bases from J, with 10 bases between. The length of the CDR3 is 13 residues. Here the CDR3 reads CASSPAGNQPQHF. Here the CDR3 DNA reads TGTGCCAGCAGCCCCGCGGGGAATCAGCCCCAGCATTTT.

This clone was seen a handful of times. The chain joins TRBV7-2 to TRBJ2-2; 7 bases fit TRBD2. The V and J ends lost 0 bases and 0 bases, in that order; junction bases with no gene match: 1. CDR3 size: 16 residues. Germline V gives CDR1 SGHTA, CDR2 FQGNSA. The CDR3 sequence is CASSLAGLANTGELFF. In DNA, the CDR3 is TGTGCCAGCAGCTTAGCCGGACTAGCGAACACCGGGGAGCTGTTTTTT.

The sample holds one count of this clone. The V and J genes are TRBV2 and TRBJ1-3; D may be TRBD1 (6 bases). V was pared by 7 bases and J by 4 bases, with 11 bases between. Germline CDR1 and CDR2: SNHLY and FYNNEI. The CDR3 covers 13 residues. In nucleotides, the CDR3 is TGTGCCAGCACCCGACAGGAGGGAAACACCATATATTTT. Translated: CASTRQEGNTIYF.

This clone was seen more than once but under ten times. V and J are TRBV7-2 and TRBJ2-7; 7 nucleotides align to TRBD2. Germline V lookup: CDR1 SGHTA, CDR2 FQGNSA. The ends lost 5 bases at V and 6 bases at J; junction bases unmatched: 10. The CDR3 is 14 amino acids. The CDR3 sequence is CASSDYGEGREQYV. The CDR3 nucleotides read TGTGCCAGCAGCGACTACGGGGAGGGCCGCGAGCAGTACGTC.

This chain joins TRBV6-5 and TRBJ2-7; 9 bases align to TRBD1. This CDR3 is built from 13 residues. The junction had 10 bases not matched to a gene; V was cut back by 10 bases and J by 6 bases. Germline CDR1 reads MNHEY; CDR2 reads SVGAGI. This CDR3 is CATSGTGRGEQYF. The DNA of the CDR3 is TGTGCCACTTCCGGGACAGGGAGGGGCGAGCAGTACTTC.

The chain combines TRBV2 with TRBJ2-3; 9 nucleotides agree with TRBD1. J was trimmed by 8 bases and V by 3 bases; bases with no gene match: 3. Germline CDR1 is SNHLY and CDR2 is FYNNEI. The CDR3 runs 13 residues. The CDR3 bases are TGTGCCAGCAGTGAGGGGACAGGGAGTACGCAGTATTTT. Encoded protein: CASSEGTGSTQYF.

This sequence joins TRBV5-1 and TRBJ2-5; D perhaps matches TRBD2 (6 bases). Trimming pared 1 base from V and 3 bases from J, leaving 16 bases between. This CDR3 is 16 amino acids long. The germline gives CDR1 SGHRS, CDR2 YFSETQ. CDR3 loop: CASSLPQAGWEETQYF. The CDR3 DNA reads as TGCGCCAGCAGCTTGCCCCAGGCGGGGTGGGAAGAGACCCAGTACTTC.

This clone occurred a few times. The V and J genes are TRBV5-1 and TRBJ1-4, with D unclear. The CDR3 spans 12 residues. Trimming removed 4 bases at V and 6 bases at J, with 7 bases between. Germline loops: CDR1 SGHRS, CDR2 YFSETQ. CDR3 region: CASSLLHEKLFF. In DNA, the CDR3 is TGCGCCAGCAGCCTTCTACATGAAAAACTGTTTTTT.

The gene calls are TRBV4-3 and TRBJ2-6, with D uncertain. CDR1 LGHNA and CDR2 YSLEER come from the germline V gene. The CDR3 runs to 17 residues. V was shortened by 0 bases and J by 0 bases, with 9 bases between the two germline ends. CDR3: CASSQESPPSGANVLTF. Here the CDR3 DNA reads TGCGCCAGCAGCCAAGAAAGCCCGCCCTCTGGGGCCAACGTCCTGACTTTC.

The V and J genes are TRBV28 and TRBJ2-7, with D possibly TRBD2 on 5 matching bases. The germline V and J ends were trimmed by 10 bases and 1 base, with 14 bases remaining between them. The length of the CDR3 is 13 residues. Germline V gives CDR1 MDHEN, CDR2 SYDVKM. CDR3 amino acids: CATSRGSSYEQYF. The CDR3 DNA is TGTGCCACCTCTCGGGGTTCATCCTACGAGCAGTACTTC.

This clone qualifies as large (0.1 to 1%). Additional DNA sequences in this sample encode the identical CDR3. V usage is TRBV7-9 and J usage is TRBJ1-1; D uncertain. The CDR3 sequence is 12 residues long. The germline V gene encodes CDR1 SEHNR and CDR2 FQNEAQ (reference sequence). V lost 1 base and J lost 6, with 6 bases in between. Here the CDR3 DNA reads TGTGCCAGCAGCTTAGACAGACCTGAAGCTTTCTTT. This gives the protein CASSLDRPEAFF.

This chain links TRBV30 with TRBJ1-4, with D perhaps matching TRBD1 (6 bases). Trimming cost V 0 bases and J 4 bases, with 15 bases left between them. CDR3 size: 16 residues. CDR1 is GTSNPN, CDR2 SVGIG, per germline (reference sequence). The CDR3 coding sequence is TGTGCCTGGAGTGTAGCGGTGGCAGGGGATAATGAAAAACTGTTTTTT. This sequence encodes CAWSVAVAGDNEKLFF.

Ten or more counts support this clone. The V gene is TRBV7-8, the J gene TRBJ1-5, with 8 positions matching TRBD1. The J segment lost 4 bases and the V segment lost 4 bases, leaving 3 bases of the junction unmatched. From germline, CDR1 is SGHVS and CDR2 FQNEAQ. There are 14 residues in the CDR3. CDR3 coding DNA: TGTGCCAGCAGCTCAGGGGGCATTAATCAGCCCCAGCATTTT. It specifies CASSSGGINQPQHF.

The chain employs TRBV4-1 and TRBJ2-7, with D possibly TRBD2 on 5 matching bases. V was clipped by 2 bases and J by 3 bases, with 11 bases between them. This CDR3 has 14 residues. From germline, CDR1 is MGHRA and CDR2 YSYEKL. The CDR3 loop reads CASSQYPRGYEQYF. CDR3 nucleotides: TGCGCCAGCAGCCAATACCCCCGGGGCTACGAGCAGTACTTC.

A word on this clone: One end of the junction fails to match germline, which may point to a read error. V and J are TRBV7-7 and TRBJ1-1, with TRBD1 matching 12 bases. The germline V gene has CDR1 SSHAT and CDR2 FNYEAQ (reference sequence). The CDR3 covers 16 residues. In DNA form, the CDR3 reads TGTGCTAGCAGCGGGGGGACAGGGGGCGTGGGTGGTGAAGCTTTCTTT. Amino acids: CASSGGTGGVGGEAFF.